This T cell receptor (beta chain) originates from a study of vaccination and CD4 T cells after COVID-19. Overall study: Cells were stimulated with overlapping spike peptides from SARS-CoV-2, HCoV-NL63, HCoV-OC43 and HCoV-229E. Control cultures received a CEFX pool, an HIV-1 Nef pool, or no peptide.

V shed 1 base and J shed 4 bases, with 8 bases lying between them. Germline CDR1 reads DFQATT; CDR2 reads SNEGSKA (reference sequence). The CDR3 runs 13 residues. Described time point: late sampling 161 to 241 days after vaccination in three convalescent patients. Sample treatment: roughly 10-day PBMC culture with coronavirus spike peptide pools or control peptides (ViraFEST assay). The assay that was used to sequence DNA from cultured CD4+ T cells was the Oncomine TCR Beta short-read assay. DNA came from CD4+ T cells after culture. Via MiXCR, TCRdb re-called the PCR reads, giving one row per CDR3 protein. The data show about 24,000 distinct CDR3 sequences, less than 40% seen once. Study-wide results and caveats: Spike mono-reactive clones accounted for 304 of the 307 vaccine-specific clones found in convalescent patients.

Of note for this clonotype: Its antigen is still unknown.

The sequence was collected from a human donor who had recovered from COVID-19. Source: CD4+ T cells from blood, cultured in vitro, taken about 7 months after SARS-CoV-2 vaccination. The V and J genes are TRBV20-1 and TRBJ1-5; no clear D gene. As DNA, the CDR3 is TGCAGTGCTAGAGTACGCGGAAATCAGCCCCAGCATTTT. The encoded protein is CSARVRGNQPQHF.